This TCR beta chain derives from a study of CD8 T cells in Susac syndrome (dated by TCRdb to 2018 to 2020). A note on the overall study: Of the Susac syndrome patients who were sequenced, more than five had clinically active disease and roughly 8 were in clinical remission. At the time of blood withdrawal, Susac syndrome patients were either therapy-naive, taking corticosteroids (with some also receiving IVIg), or on IVIg alone. Repertoire sequencing was used to test whether CD8+ T cell activation and differentiation in Susac syndrome was antigen driven. CD8+ T cell repertoire clonality was compared between eleven to twelve healthy donors, around 14 Susac syndrome patients and some 15 multiple sclerosis patients. Broader findings and caveats from the paper: Clonal expansion was seen in Susac syndrome CD8+ repertoires, peaking in CD8+ TEMRA cells and being greater in clinically active patients than in remitting ones. Roughly 15 and five Susac-specific public clones were found in the total CD8+ and CD8+ TEMRA repertoires, respectively. The number of individuals in the TCR sequencing and HLA analysis was acknowledged as relatively small.

Deletion took 8 bases off V and 2 bases off J, with a span of 8 bases between the germline ends. The CDR3 goes from the cysteine to the phenylalanine over 12 residues. The sequence is cut down to CDR3 DNA, 36 bases in frame from base 1. The germline V gene (reference sequence) provides CDR1 SGHKS and CDR2 YYEKEE. RNA was extracted with the RNeasy kit and about 0.5 to 1 ug was reverse transcribed using random hexamers. TCR beta CDR3 regions were amplified with the immunoSEQ multiplex PCR assay covering 54 Vbeta and 13 Jbeta segments. PCR amplification bias was corrected by using a synthetic template baseline for primer optimization and computational correction. In the original analysis: Only productive sequences were kept, with reads annotated to V, D and J genes according to IMGT and analyzed in immunoSEQ Analyzer. Clonality was computed as one minus Shannon entropy normalized by log2 of the number of productive unique sequences. For each patient and control, public and private clones were evaluated within the 100 most prevalent clones. A clone was defined as Susac-specific if it was absent from the healthy and MS cohorts, from some 1,100 published viral clones and from other ImmuneACCESS disease sequences. TCRdb reprocessing: public reads trimmed at Q25 with fastp, clones called with MiXCR, in-frame beta chains kept. Entries are consolidated by CDR3 protein sequence, retaining the most common genes and DNA. These V and J calls originate from TCRdb's pipeline instead of the authors' own analysis. For this sample there are 95,000 to 150,000 distinct CDR3 sequences; about 93% appear just once. The top ten clonotypes cover about 0.3% of the sample.

High-throughput TCR beta sequencing profiled peripheral blood CD8+ and CD4+ T cells from healthy donors, Susac syndrome patients and multiple sclerosis patients. The Susac syndrome patients fulfilled recently defined diagnostic criteria for either definite or probable disease. Bulk CD8+ and CD4+ T cells were purified by magnetic negative isolation, while CD8+ TEMRA cells were enriched using FACS. Blood was collected in EDTA tubes and processed within 24 hours, with PBMCs isolated through density gradient centrifugation. PBMCs intended for TCR sequencing were frozen in liquid nitrogen and were later thawed in a 37 degrees C water bath. Purity of sorted or isolated CD4+, CD8+ and CD8+ TEMRA cells was at least 90%. Details on this clonotype: The antigen this receptor binds is unknown. Base qualities are missing; no much larger clone stands one base away.

The sample was CD8+ T cells from PBMCs. The chain couples TRBV5-5 to TRBJ1-5; the D gene is not confidently resolved. This receptor was taken from a human donor with Susac syndrome. The CDR3 corresponds to CASQMGNQPQHF. The sequence in DNA is TGTGCCAGTCAAATGGGCAATCAGCCCCAGCATTTT.